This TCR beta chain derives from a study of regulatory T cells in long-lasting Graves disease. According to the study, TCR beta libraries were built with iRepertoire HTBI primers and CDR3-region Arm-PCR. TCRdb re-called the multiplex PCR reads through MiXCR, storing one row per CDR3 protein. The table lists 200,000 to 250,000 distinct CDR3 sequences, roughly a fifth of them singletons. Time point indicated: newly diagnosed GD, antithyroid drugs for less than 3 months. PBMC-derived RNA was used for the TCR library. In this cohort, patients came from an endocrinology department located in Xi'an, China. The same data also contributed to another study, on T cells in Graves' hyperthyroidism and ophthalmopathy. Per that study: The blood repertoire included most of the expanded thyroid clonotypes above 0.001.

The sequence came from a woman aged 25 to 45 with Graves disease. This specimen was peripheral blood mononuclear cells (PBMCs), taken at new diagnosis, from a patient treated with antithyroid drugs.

CDR3 DNA: TGTGCCAGCAGCTTGGAGGGCCCGCGAGGGGAGCTGTTTTTT. Protein product: CASSLEGPRGELFF. V is TRBV7-9 and J is TRBJ2-2; a weak D match, TRBD2 (6 bases). Germline CDR1 reads SEHNR; CDR2 reads FQNEAQ (reference sequence). The CDR3 is 14 residues long. The germline V and J ends were trimmed by 3 bases and 8 bases, with 13 bases remaining between them.